One sample yielded the 4 T cell receptor delta chains listed below, sequenced in a study of Vδ1+ human thymocytes. Whole-study findings and limits: In the thymus, TRG and TRD repertoires looked highly polyclonal with Gaussian CDR3 lengths.

No cognate antigen is known for these TCRs. Extracted RNA was reverse transcribed into cDNA. The CDR3 regions were amplified by multiplex PCR from V-gene primers to a constant-region primer. TCRdb applied CATT to the multiplex PCR reads for clone calling. The repertoire holds 70,000 to 90,000 delta-chain clones, with 30% to 45% as singletons. Source material: Vdelta1+ gamma-delta thymocytes from the thymus. The subset was: FACS-sorted CD3+ TCRalphabeta- TCRVdelta1+ TCRVdelta2- thymocytes. These receptors were taken from a boy under two years old who had congenital heart surgery.

With respect to this clone: A much larger clone differs by one base, so this may be a read error. The rearrangement uses TRDV2 and TRDJ1; 9 bases are a match to TRDD3. The trim removed 0 bases at V and 11 bases at J, leaving 12 bases unmatched. Germline V CDR1 and CDR2: GEAIGNYY, EKD. The CDR3 totals 15 residues. DNA for the CDR3: TGTGCCTGTGACACCGAGTGGGGATACGCCGGTAACCTCATCTTT. Amino acid sequence: CACDTEWGYAGNLIF.

This clone came up a few times. This chain uses TRDV1 with TRDJ1; TRDD3 matches at 11 bases. Germline V gene lookup returns CDR1 TSWWSYY and CDR2 QGS. The CDR3 extends over 25 amino acids. Germline trimming cut 2 bases from V and 0 bases from J; bases unmatched to any gene: 29. CDR3 amino acids: CALGETSGCTVLGDIPSSYTDKLIF. In DNA form, the CDR3 reads TGTGCTCTTGGGGAAACCTCTGGTTGTACCGTACTGGGGGATATTCCCTCATCGTACACCGATAAACTCATCTTT.

The rearrangement joins TRDV2 to TRDJ3; maybe TRDD3 (6 bases). V lost 9 bases and J 0 bases, leaving 20 bases between the germline ends. Germline CDR1 and CDR2: GEAIGNYY and EKD. This CDR3 region has 18 residues. In DNA, the CDR3 is TGTGCCCGAGAGGGGATCCCCAAAAGCTCCTGGGACACCCGACAGATGTTTTTC. Its protein is CAREGIPKSSWDTRQMFF.

The chain employs TRDV1 and TRDJ1; possible D gene TRDD3, 5 bases. With 3 bases removed from V and 0 bases from J, the gap between germline ends came to 38 bases. Germline CDR1 reads TSWWSYY; CDR2 reads QGS. This CDR3 comprises 24 residues. CDR3 in amino acids: CALGDPLGFFPRGLRSPYTDKLIF. CDR3 nucleotides: TGTGCTCTTGGGGACCCGTTAGGGTTTTTCCCCCGGGGGTTACGCTCCCCCTACACCGATAAACTCATCTTT.